This T cell receptor (beta chain) emerged from a study of T cell responses to AZD1222 COVID-19 vaccine. The CDR3 totals 14 residues. CDR1 and CDR2 from the germline V gene are SGHAT and FQNNGV. The germline V and J ends were trimmed by 2 bases and 9 bases, with 14 bases remaining between them. Comment on this clone: The antigen is not known.

Broader study findings: A mostly white British donor set with more females was recruited, and clonal diversity was possibly underestimated.

Libraries were prepared by immunoSEQ multiplex PCR; TCRdb keeps only in-frame clonotypes and omits some of them. Of over 200,000 clones detected, around 94% appear once; the ten largest clones hold over 1.5%. The source of this sequence is an adult who received the MenACWY meningococcal vaccine as a control. This chain joins TRBV11-2 and TRBJ1-5, with D possibly TRBD1 on 5 matching bases. The specimen was peripheral blood, collected 28 days after the second dose of the MenACWY control vaccine. This CDR3 is CASSLNQGAGPQHF. CDR3 nucleotide sequence: TGTGCCAGCAGCTTAAACCAGGGTGCTGGGCCCCAGCATTTT.